This T cell receptor beta chain originates from a study of CD8 T cells in ankylosing spondylitis. For this clonotype: The antigen is unknown.

The CDR3 runs to 13 residues. Trimming left V 4 bases short and J 3 bases short, with 12 bases between. Germline CDR1 SQVTM, CDR2 ANQGSEA. TCRdb reanalysed the 5' RACE reads using MiXCR and keeps one entry per CDR3 protein. Of a few hundred thousand distinct CDR3 sequences in the sample, approximately 20% were seen once. Study-wide results and limits: Reportedly, significant enrichment of disease-linked clones occurred in matched ankylosing spondylitis synovial fluid. One TCR beta motif, made up of several highly homologous variants, appeared characteristic of ankylosing spondylitis blood.

The source material was blood, either unsorted or a sorted T cell fraction (not recorded which). The chain has TRBV29-1 and TRBJ2-5; maybe TRBD1 (6 bases). This TCR was sampled from a male donor with ankylosing spondylitis. The CDR3 spells CSVGGGQKETQYF. DNA of the CDR3: TGCAGCGTTGGTGGTGGACAGAAAGAGACCCAGTACTTC.